Reported below is one T cell receptor (beta chain). Its matching antigen is unknown. The repertoire was sequenced with immunoSEQ multiplex PCR; TCRdb's copy has only in-frame clones and lacks some. Seen here are approximately 2,000,000 clones, about 90% observed once, and the top ten hold around 0.38%. The source of the sample is a study of shared clonotypes between healthy human individuals. Study-level information: Sampling drew on donors who were a couple of women and a few men aged 18 to 49. Regarding the study as a whole: In having few donors, the study represented limited genetic and exposure-history diversity. It was only blood that was sampled, and tissue repertoires likely differ.

CDR1 PRHDT and CDR2 FYEKMQ come from the germline V gene (reference sequence). Trimming shortened V by 5 bases and J by 6 bases, and 9 bases separated the two germline ends. The CDR3 length is 12 residues. Nashville, Tennessee was home to all donors, who were Caucasian adults. The chain carries TRBV13 and TRBJ2-3; no clear D gene. The clonotype comes from a man aged 18-30 years in good health. Some clones in this sample may be carry-over from other donors' samples. The sequenced sample consisted of naive CD4+ T cells from PBMCs. The subset here: CD45RA+ positively selected. The CDR3 protein is CASSPVPDTQYF. The DNA of the CDR3 is TGTGCCAGCAGCCCAGTACCCGATACGCAGTATTTT.